The present T cell receptor beta chain was sequenced within a study of prognosis after radiotherapy for stage I lung cancer. About the study: Tumor types were squamous cell carcinoma in more than five patients, adenocarcinoma in roughly twelve.

Points from the study as a whole: Samples before stereotactic body radiation therapy had more unique TCR clones (median about 9,700 versus 6,500).

Genomic DNA provided the template from which TCR beta CDR3 was amplified by two-round multiplex PCR. Amplification in first-round PCR relied on primers specific to each TRBV and TRBJ gene. TCRdb ran MiXCR on the multiplex PCR reads and lists one entry per CDR3 protein. Counted here are some 56,000 distinct CDR3 sequences, around a quarter occurring once; the ten biggest clones make up roughly 7.5%. Comment on this clonotype: Its cognate antigen is unknown. This probably arose from a read error, given a far larger clone one base away.

The sequence was collected from a donor aged 50 or older with non-small cell lung cancer. Source: PBMCs, taken before or after stereotactic body radiation therapy (not recorded which).

Here the CDR3 DNA reads TGTGCCATCAGGAACGCTGACTCTGGAAACACCATATTTTTT. Translated, it gives CAIRNADSGNTIFF. This sequence joins TRBV6-2 or TRBV6-3 and TRBJ1-3; D is undetermined. The CDR3 extends over 14 amino acids. Germline lookup yields CDR1 MNHEY and CDR2 SVGEGT.